This T cell receptor beta chain was identified during a study of cytomegalovirus exposure and HLA in healthy donors. Study-wide results and caveats: It was reportedly the case that the classifier diagnosed cytomegalovirus status with high specificity and sensitivity.

Sequencing used immunoSEQ multiplex PCR; TCRdb keeps in-frame clones, though not all of them. This table has 150,000 to 200,000 clones, 85% appearing once. Germline V gives CDR1 MNHEY, CDR2 SMNVEV (reference sequence). The CDR3 extends over 17 amino acids. Trimming removed 2 bases from V and 7 bases from J, with 20 bases in between. A remark on this clone: Its antigen is not known.

The origin of this receptor is a man between 18 and 29 years old in good health and CMV-seropositive. The source material was PBMCs. This chain connects TRBV27 to TRBJ2-2; the D gene is possibly TRBD2 (7 bases). The CDR3 region has the DNA TGTGCCAGCAGTTTAGGGGGAGGGGGAGGGCCAAGCGGGGAGCTGTTTTTT. It encodes CASSLGGGGGPSGELFF.